This note documents a single T cell receptor (beta chain) sequence. This sample is drawn from a study of blood T cell repertoires in COVID-19. Sequencing used immunoSEQ multiplex PCR; TCRdb keeps in-frame clones, though not all of them. This sample has a few hundred thousand clones, with 80% to 90% found just once. Sequenced sample: PBMCs or T cells enriched from blood (not recorded which). The origin of this receptor is a woman in her fifties or sixties who had recovered from COVID-19.

CDR3 sequence: CASSRGPRKLFF. In DNA, the CDR3 is TGTGCCAGCAGCAGGGGGCCGCGAAAACTGTTTTTT. The chain joins TRBV5-6 to TRBJ1-4, with 7 bases that match TRBD1. V trimming: 4 bases; J trimming: 10 bases; junction bases outside the gene matches: 4. Germline-derived CDR1 and CDR2 are SGHDT and YYEEEE. This CDR3 comprises 12 residues.